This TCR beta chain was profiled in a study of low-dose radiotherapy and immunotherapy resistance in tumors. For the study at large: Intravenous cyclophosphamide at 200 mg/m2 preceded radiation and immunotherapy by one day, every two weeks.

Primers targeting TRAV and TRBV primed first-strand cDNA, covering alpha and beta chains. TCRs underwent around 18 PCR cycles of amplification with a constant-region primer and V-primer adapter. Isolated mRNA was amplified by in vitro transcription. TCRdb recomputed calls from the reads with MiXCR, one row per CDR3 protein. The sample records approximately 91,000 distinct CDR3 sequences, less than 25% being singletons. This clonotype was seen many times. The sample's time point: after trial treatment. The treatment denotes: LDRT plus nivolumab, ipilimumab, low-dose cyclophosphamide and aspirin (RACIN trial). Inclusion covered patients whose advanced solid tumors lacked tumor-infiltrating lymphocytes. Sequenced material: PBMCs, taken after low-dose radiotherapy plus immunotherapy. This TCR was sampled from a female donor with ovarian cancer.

CDR3 protein: CASRPGGNTEAFF. The CDR3 DNA reads TGTGCCAGTAGGCCGGGAGGGAACACTGAAGCTTTCTTT. The chain employs TRBV19 and TRBJ1-1; D remains unclear. The CDR3 runs to 13 residues. V lost 6 bases and J 1 base, leaving 9 bases between the germline ends. Germline-derived CDR1 and CDR2 are LNHDA and SQIVND (reference sequence).